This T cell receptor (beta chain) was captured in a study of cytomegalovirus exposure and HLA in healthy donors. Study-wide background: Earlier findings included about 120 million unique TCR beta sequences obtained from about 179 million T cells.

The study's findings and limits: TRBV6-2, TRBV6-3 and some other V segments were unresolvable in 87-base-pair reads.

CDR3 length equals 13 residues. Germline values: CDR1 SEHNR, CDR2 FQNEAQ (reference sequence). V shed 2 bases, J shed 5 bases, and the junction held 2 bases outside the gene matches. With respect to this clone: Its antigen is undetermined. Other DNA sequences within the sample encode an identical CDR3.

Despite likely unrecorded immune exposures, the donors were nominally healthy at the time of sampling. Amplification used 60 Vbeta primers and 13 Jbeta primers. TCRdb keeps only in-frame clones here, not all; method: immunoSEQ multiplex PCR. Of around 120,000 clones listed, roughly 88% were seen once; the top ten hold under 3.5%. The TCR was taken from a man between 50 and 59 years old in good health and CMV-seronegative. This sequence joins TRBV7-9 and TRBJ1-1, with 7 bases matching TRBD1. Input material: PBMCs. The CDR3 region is CASSLPGGTEAFF. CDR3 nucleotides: TGTGCCAGCAGCTTACCAGGGGGGACTGAAGCTTTCTTT.